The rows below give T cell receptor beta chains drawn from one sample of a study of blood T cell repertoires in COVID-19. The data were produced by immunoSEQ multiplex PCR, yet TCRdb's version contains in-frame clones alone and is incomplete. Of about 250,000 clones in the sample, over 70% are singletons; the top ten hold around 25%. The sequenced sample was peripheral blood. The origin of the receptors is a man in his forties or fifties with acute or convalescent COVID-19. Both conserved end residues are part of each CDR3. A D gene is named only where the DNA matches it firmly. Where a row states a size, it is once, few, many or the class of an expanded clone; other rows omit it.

CDR3: CASSPDSSLGYTF
DNA: TGCGCCAGCAGCCCGGACAGTTCACTGGGCTACACCTTC
length: 13
D: NA
J: TRBJ1-2
V: TRBV5-1
size: NA

CDR3: CSVVREGGADTQYF
DNA: TGCAGCGTCGTGCGGGAAGGGGGCGCAGATACGCAGTATTTT
length: 14
D: NA
J: TRBJ2-3
V: TRBV29-1
size: few

CDR3: CASSPTGVGAFF
DNA: TGTGCCAGCAGCCCGACCGGTGTCGGGGCTTTCTTT
length: 12
D: NA
J: TRBJ1-1
V: TRBV7-9
size: NA

CDR3: CASSPTGAALPQHF
DNA: TGTGCCAGTAGCCCAACAGGGGCCGCCCTGCCCCAGCATTTT
length: 14
D: TRBD1
J: TRBJ1-5
V: TRBV19
size: NA

CDR3: CASSLGQGDGEQFF
DNA: TGCGCCAGCAGCTTGGGACAGGGCGACGGTGAGCAGTTCTTC
length: 14
D: TRBD1
J: TRBJ2-1
V: TRBV5-1
size: NA

CDR3: CASSRGARYGTDNTEAFF
DNA: TGTGCCAGCTCACGAGGAGCTAGATACGGGACTGATAACACTGAAGCTTTCTTT
length: 18
D: NA
J: TRBJ1-1
V: TRBV18
size: NA

CDR3: CASSRQGEVKEQYF
DNA: TGTGCCAGCAGCCGACAGGGGGAGGTTAAGGAGCAGTACTTC
length: 14
D: TRBD1
J: TRBJ2-7
V: TRBV27
size: NA

CDR3: CASSEASGGYQPQHF
DNA: TGTGCCAGCAGTGAAGCGTCGGGGGGTTATCAGCCCCAGCATTTT
length: 15
D: NA
J: TRBJ1-5
V: TRBV6-1
size: NA

CDR3: CASSIGDLNNEQFF
DNA: TGTGCCAGTAGTATCGGGGACTTGAACAATGAGCAGTTCTTC
length: 14
D: NA
J: TRBJ2-1
V: TRBV19
size: once

CDR3: CASSPGQHGDTQYF
DNA: TGTGCCAGCAGCCCCGGACAGCATGGAGATACGCAGTATTTT
length: 14
D: NA
J: TRBJ2-3
V: TRBV5-6
size: NA

CDR3: CASSQTFYEQYF
DNA: TGTGCCAGTAGCCAAACTTTCTACGAGCAGTACTTC
length: 12
D: NA
J: TRBJ2-7
V: TRBV5-8
size: NA

CDR3: CSVDHRGSSYNEQFF
DNA: TGCAGCGTTGACCACCGCGGGAGCTCCTACAATGAGCAGTTCTTC
length: 15
D: TRBD2
J: TRBJ2-1
V: TRBV29-1
size: once

CDR3: CSAIGGGTSEQYF
DNA: TGCAGCGCGATCGGCGGGGGAACAAGCGAGCAGTACTTC
length: 13
D: TRBD2
J: TRBJ2-7
V: TRBV29-1
size: NA

CDR3: CASSYSTGYEQYF
DNA: TGTGCCAGCAGTTACTCGACGGGGTACGAGCAGTACTTC
length: 13
D: NA
J: TRBJ2-7
V: TRBV6-5
size: many

CDR3: CASRSGYTEAFF
DNA: TGTGCCAGCAGGTCAGGCTACACTGAAGCTTTCTTT
length: 12
D: NA
J: TRBJ1-1
V: TRBV7-8
size: NA

CDR3: CASHGGWSGYGYTF
DNA: TGTGCCAGCCACGGAGGATGGTCGGGCTATGGCTACACCTTC
length: 14
D: NA
J: TRBJ1-2
V: TRBV9
size: NA

CDR3: CASSPTAGTGNTIYF
DNA: TGTGCCAGCAGCCCGACGGCAGGAACTGGAAACACCATATATTTT
length: 15
D: NA
J: TRBJ1-3
V: TRBV5-6
size: NA

CDR3: CASSLGGVRTGRDTF
DNA: TGCGCCAGCAGCTTGGGTGGCGTGCGGACAGGACGGGACACCTTC
length: 15
D: TRBD1
J: TRBJ1-2
V: TRBV5-1
size: NA

CDR3: CASSLVGGQYYGYTF
DNA: TGTGCCAGCAGCTTGGTCGGGGGGCAATACTATGGCTACACCTTC
length: 15
D: NA
J: TRBJ1-2
V: TRBV5-4
size: NA

CDR3: CASSRDRAFPGNTIYF
DNA: TGTGCCAGTAGCCGGGACAGGGCTTTTCCTGGAAACACCATATATTTT
length: 16
D: TRBD1
J: TRBJ1-3
V: TRBV19
size: NA

CDR3: CASSTHGGSYNEQFF
DNA: TGTGCCAGTAGTACCCACGGGGGCTCCTACAATGAGCAGTTCTTC
length: 15
D: NA
J: TRBJ2-1
V: TRBV19
size: NA

CDR3: CASIGTQNTGELFF
DNA: TGTGCCAGCATCGGGACACAGAACACCGGGGAGCTGTTTTTT
length: 14
D: NA
J: TRBJ2-2
V: TRBV2
size: NA

CDR3: CASSPIPYNEQFF
DNA: TGTGCCAGCTCACCAATCCCATACAATGAGCAGTTCTTC
length: 13
D: NA
J: TRBJ2-1
V: TRBV18
size: NA

CDR3: CASSSAPAGAEDTQYF
DNA: TGTGCCAGCAGCTCGGCCCCAGCGGGAGCGGAGGATACGCAGTATTTT
length: 16
D: TRBD2
J: TRBJ2-3
V: TRBV7-9
size: NA

CDR3: CAWGTAMGINEKLFF
DNA: TGTGCCTGGGGGACAGCCATGGGGATTAATGAAAAACTGTTTTTT
length: 15
D: TRBD1
J: TRBJ1-4
V: TRBV30
size: once

CDR3: CASRRIGGTPQHF
DNA: TGTGCCAGCAGACGGATCGGGGGAACGCCCCAGCATTTT
length: 13
D: NA
J: TRBJ1-5
V: TRBV6-5
size: NA

CDR3: CSVAGTGDMNTEAFF
DNA: TGCAGCGTTGCCGGGACAGGGGATATGAACACTGAAGCTTTCTTT
length: 15
D: TRBD1
J: TRBJ1-1
V: TRBV29-1
size: NA